The T cell receptor (beta chain) under discussion was sequenced for a study of CD8+ T cells in alopecia areata. Extracted RNA was reverse transcribed into cDNA, the sequencing template. The protocol was immunoSEQ multiplex PCR, while the TCRdb copy is restricted to in-frame clones and leaves out a portion. The table records under 4,500 clones, 70% of them present only once. Treatment denoted: oral pan-JAK inhibitor, 5-10 mg twice daily. Those with alopecia areata gave lesional scalp punch biopsies and peripheral blood. CDR1 is SGHTA, CDR2 FQGNSA, per germline. The CDR3 is made up of 15 amino acids. The V and J ends lost 5 bases and 2 bases respectively, with 10 bases between them.

This sequence originates from a human donor with alopecia areata. The starting material was skin, obtained at week 24, from a patient treated with tofacitinib. The chain is built from TRBV7-2 and TRBJ2-6, with D possibly being TRBD1 (6 bases). CDR3 sequence: CASSPQGAGANVLTF. The CDR3 DNA reads TGTGCCAGCAGCCCACAGGGAGCTGGGGCCAACGTCCTGACTTTC.